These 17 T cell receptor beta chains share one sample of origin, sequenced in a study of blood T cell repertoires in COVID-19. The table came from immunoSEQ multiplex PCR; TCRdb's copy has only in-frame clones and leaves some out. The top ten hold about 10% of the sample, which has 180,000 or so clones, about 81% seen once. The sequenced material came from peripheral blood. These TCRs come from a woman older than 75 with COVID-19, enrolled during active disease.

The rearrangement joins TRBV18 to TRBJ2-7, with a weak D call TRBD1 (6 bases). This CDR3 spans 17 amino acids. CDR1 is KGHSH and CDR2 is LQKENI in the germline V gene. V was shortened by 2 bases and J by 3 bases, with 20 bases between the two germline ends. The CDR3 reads CASSPFAGAGSHYEQYF. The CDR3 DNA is TGTGCCAGCTCACCATTTGCAGGGGCAGGGTCGCACTACGAGCAGTACTTC.

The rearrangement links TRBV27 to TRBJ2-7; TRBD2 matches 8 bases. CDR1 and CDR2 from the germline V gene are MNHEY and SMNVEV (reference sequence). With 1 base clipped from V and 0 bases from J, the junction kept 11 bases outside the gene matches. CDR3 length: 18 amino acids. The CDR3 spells CASSLFFRGREGSYEQYF. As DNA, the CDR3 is TGTGCCAGCAGTTTATTTTTTCGTGGTCGGGAGGGCTCCTACGAGCAGTACTTC.

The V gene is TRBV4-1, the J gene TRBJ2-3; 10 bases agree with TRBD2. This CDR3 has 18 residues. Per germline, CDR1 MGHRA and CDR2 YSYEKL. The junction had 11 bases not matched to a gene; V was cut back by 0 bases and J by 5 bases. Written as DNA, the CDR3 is TGCGCCAGCAGCCAAGATAGCTGGGAGCGGGGGGGCGAAGATACGCAGTATTTT. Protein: CASSQDSWERGGEDTQYF.

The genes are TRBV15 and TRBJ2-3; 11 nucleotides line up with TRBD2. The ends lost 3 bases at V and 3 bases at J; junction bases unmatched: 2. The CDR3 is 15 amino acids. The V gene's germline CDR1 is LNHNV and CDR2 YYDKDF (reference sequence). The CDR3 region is CATSRTSGKTDTQYF. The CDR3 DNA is TGTGCCACCAGCAGGACTAGCGGGAAAACAGATACGCAGTATTTT.

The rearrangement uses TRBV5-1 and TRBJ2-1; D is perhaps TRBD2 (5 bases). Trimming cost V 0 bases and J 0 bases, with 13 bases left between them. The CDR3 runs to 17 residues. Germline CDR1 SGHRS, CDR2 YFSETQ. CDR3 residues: CASSLGAGGVSYNEQFF. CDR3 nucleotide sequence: TGCGCCAGCAGCTTGGGGGCGGGCGGAGTCTCCTACAATGAGCAGTTCTTC.

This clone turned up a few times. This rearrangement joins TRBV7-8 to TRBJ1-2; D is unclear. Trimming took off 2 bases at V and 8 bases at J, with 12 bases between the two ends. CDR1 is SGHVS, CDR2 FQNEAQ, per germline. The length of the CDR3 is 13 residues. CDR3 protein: CASSLRSTEGYTF. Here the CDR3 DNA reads TGTGCCAGCAGCTTACGATCAACGGAGGGCTACACCTTC.

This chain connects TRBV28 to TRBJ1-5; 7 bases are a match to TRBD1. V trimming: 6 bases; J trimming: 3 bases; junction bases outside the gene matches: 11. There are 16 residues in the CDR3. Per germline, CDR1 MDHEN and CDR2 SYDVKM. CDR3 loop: CASRSTRTGLNQPQHF. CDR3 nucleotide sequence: TGTGCCAGCAGATCTACTCGGACAGGCCTCAATCAGCCCCAGCATTTT.

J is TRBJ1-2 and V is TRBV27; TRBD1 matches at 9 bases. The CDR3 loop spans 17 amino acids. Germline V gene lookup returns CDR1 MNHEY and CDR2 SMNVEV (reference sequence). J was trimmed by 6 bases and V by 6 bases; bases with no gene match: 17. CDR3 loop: CASSHYRDRVSSDGYTF. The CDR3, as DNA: TGTGCCAGCAGCCACTATCGGGACAGGGTGTCCTCTGATGGCTACACCTTC.

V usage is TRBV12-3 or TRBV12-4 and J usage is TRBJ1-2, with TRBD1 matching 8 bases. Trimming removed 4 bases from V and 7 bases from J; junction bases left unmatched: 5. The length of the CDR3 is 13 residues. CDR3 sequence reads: CASSSGGAAGYTF. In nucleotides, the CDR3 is TGTGCCAGCAGTTCAGGGGGCGCGGCTGGCTACACCTTC.

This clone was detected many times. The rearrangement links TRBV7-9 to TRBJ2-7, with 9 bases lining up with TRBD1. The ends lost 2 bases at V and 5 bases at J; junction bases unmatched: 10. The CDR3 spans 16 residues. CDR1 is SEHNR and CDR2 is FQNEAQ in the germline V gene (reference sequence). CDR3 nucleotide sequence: TGTGCCAGCAGCTTATCCCCGGGACAGGGATCCGACGAGCAGTACTTC. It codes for CASSLSPGQGSDEQYF.

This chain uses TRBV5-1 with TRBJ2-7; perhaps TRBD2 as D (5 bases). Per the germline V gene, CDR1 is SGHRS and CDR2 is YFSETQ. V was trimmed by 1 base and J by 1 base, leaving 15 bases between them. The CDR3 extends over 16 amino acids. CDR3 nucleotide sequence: TGCGCCAGCAGCTTGCCCTCAGGTGGAGGTTCCTACGAGCAGTACTTC. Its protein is CASSLPSGGGSYEQYF. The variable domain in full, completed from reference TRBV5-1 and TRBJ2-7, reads KAGVTQTPRYLIKTRGQQVTLSCSPISGHRSVSWYQQTPGQGLQFLFEYFSETQRNKGNFPGRFSGRQFSNSRSEMNVSTLELGDSALYLCASSLPSGGGSYEQYFGPGTRLTVT.

The CDR3 DNA follows: TGCGCCAGCAGCTCTCAGGGGGCTGGCGCTGAAGCTTTCTTT. Residues: CASSSQGAGAEAFF. The V and J genes are TRBV5-1 and TRBJ1-1, with 8 nucleotides matching TRBD1. CDR1 and CDR2 (germline): SGHRS, YFSETQ. V shed 3 bases, J shed 6 bases, and the junction held 7 bases outside the gene matches. The CDR3 runs to 14 residues.

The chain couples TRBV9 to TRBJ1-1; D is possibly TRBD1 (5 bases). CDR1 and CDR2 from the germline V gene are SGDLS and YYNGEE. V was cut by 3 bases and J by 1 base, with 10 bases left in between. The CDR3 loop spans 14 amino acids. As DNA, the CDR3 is TGTGCCAGCAGCGCCAGGGTTCGGAACACTGAAGCTTTCTTT. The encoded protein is CASSARVRNTEAFF.

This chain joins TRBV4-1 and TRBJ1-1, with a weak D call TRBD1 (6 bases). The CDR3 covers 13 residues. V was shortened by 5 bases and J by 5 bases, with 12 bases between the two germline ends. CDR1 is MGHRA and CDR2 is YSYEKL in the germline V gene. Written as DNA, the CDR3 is TGCGCCAGCAGCTACACAGGGTTTACTGAAGCTTTCTTT. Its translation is CASSYTGFTEAFF.

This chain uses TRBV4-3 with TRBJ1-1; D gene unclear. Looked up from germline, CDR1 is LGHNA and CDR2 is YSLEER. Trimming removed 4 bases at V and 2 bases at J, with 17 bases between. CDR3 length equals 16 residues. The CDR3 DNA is TGCGCCAGCAGCCCCACTAGGAGGACCGAAAACACTGAAGCTTTCTTT. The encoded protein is CASSPTRRTENTEAFF.

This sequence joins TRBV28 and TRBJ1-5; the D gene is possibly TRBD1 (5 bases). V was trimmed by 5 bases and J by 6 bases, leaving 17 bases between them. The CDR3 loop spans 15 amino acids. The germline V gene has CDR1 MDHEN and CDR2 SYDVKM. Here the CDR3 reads CASSPPGGVGQPQHF. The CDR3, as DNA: TGTGCCAGCAGTCCCCCGGGAGGGGTGGGTCAGCCCCAGCATTTT.

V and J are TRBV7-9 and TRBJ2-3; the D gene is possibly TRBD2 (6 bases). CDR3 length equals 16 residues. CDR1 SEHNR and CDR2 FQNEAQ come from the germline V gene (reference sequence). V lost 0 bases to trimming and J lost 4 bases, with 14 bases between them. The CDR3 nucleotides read TGTGCCAGCAGCTTAGCGTTCGGCAGGGAGGCAGATACGCAGTATTTT. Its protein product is CASSLAFGREADTQYF.